The T cell receptor beta chain described here comes from a study of T cells in Graves' hyperthyroidism and ophthalmopathy. The TCR beta CDR3 regions underwent amplification using RNA transcripts as the source. HTBI primers were employed in a first-round RT-PCR of the TCR CDR3. TCRdb called the multiplex PCR reads again in MiXCR, with one record for every CDR3 protein. The profile shows 700,000 or so distinct CDR3 sequences, about 17% of them singletons. Broader study findings: A model using 13 V-J features told ophthalmopathy apart from stable hyperthyroidism.

CDR1 LNHNV and CDR2 YYDKDF come from the germline V gene (reference sequence). The CDR3 covers 14 residues. With respect to this clonotype: Its cognate antigen is unknown. At one end the junction does not follow the germline gene, possibly because of a read error.

A lack of ophthalmopathy progression within 18 months defined stable Graves' hyperthyroidism. It was uncontrolled infection, other autoimmune disease, pregnancy or lactation that excluded patients. The source material was blood. The clonotype was recovered from a man aged 18 to 29 with Graves' hyperthyroidism. This chain links TRBV15 with TRBJ1-5; no clear D gene. The CDR3 sequence: CATAFGVSNRPQHF. The DNA of the CDR3 is TGTGCCACAGCTTTCGGGGTTAGCAATCGGCCCCAGCATTTT.